Presented here are 10 T cell receptor beta chains from one specimen sequenced in a study of OX40 agonist ivuxolimab in advanced cancers. Using immunoSEQ multiplex PCR, the repertoire was profiled, and TCRdb retains in-frame clones only, with some absent. The sample includes approximately 19,000 clones, roughly 88% of them seen just once. Material: CD4+ or CD8+ T cells sorted from blood, obtained in a trial of the OX40 agonist ivuxolimab. Receptors originate from an adult with an advanced solid tumor such as melanoma, head and neck, liver or kidney cancer.

In this sample, this clone turned up once. The chain combines TRBV7-2 with TRBJ1-5; D unclear. CDR3 length: 13 amino acids. The V gene's germline CDR1 is SGHTA and CDR2 FQGNSA. Trimming stripped 2 bases from V and 7 bases from J, with 9 bases between. CDR3 amino acids: CASSLSGPQPQHF. CDR3 nucleotides: TGTGCCAGCAGCTTATCCGGGCCCCAGCCCCAGCATTTT.

V usage is TRBV5-6 and J usage is TRBJ2-7, with 7 bases lining up with TRBD1. Germline CDR1 and CDR2: SGHDT and YYEEEE. The V gene end was trimmed by 3 bases and the J gene end by 4 bases; junction bases not matched to a gene: 4. This CDR3 spans 13 amino acids. The CDR3 sequence: CASSSGQEYEQYF. The CDR3 DNA is TGTGCCAGCAGCTCCGGACAGGAATACGAGCAGTACTTC.

The V call is TRBV15, the J call TRBJ1-5; the match to TRBD1 covers 10 bases. The trim removed 4 bases at V and 7 bases at J, leaving 10 bases unmatched. This CDR3 has 16 amino acids. Germline assignment: CDR1 LNHNV and CDR2 YYDKDF (reference sequence). The CDR3 reads CATSTPGQGFGQPQHF. DNA for the CDR3: TGTGCCACCAGCACACCGGGACAGGGGTTTGGGCAGCCCCAGCATTTT.

V and J are TRBV18 and TRBJ2-7; D is unclear. The V end lost 0 bases, the J end lost 7 bases, and 16 bases lay between the germline ends. Germline V CDR1 and CDR2: KGHSH, LQKENI. The CDR3 extends over 15 amino acids. The CDR3 sequence is CASSPPGSGSTEQYF. The CDR3 nucleotides read TGTGCCAGCTCACCACCTGGATCGGGCAGTACGGAGCAGTACTTC.

The J gene is TRBJ2-5, the V gene TRBV7-3, with D perhaps assigned TRBD1 or TRBD2 (5 bases each). Deletions cut 1 base from V and 5 bases from J, with 14 bases between. This CDR3 spans 15 amino acids. Germline V gene sequence: CDR1 SGHTA, CDR2 FQGTGA. CDR3 sequence: CASSLNSGGLETQYF. Written as DNA, the CDR3 is TGTGCCAGCAGCTTAAACTCTGGGGGTTTGGAGACCCAGTACTTC.

CDR3 region: CASSVVRRAGQGFSGNTIYF. In DNA form, the CDR3 reads TGTGCCAGCAGCGTAGTGCGTAGAGCGGGACAGGGTTTCTCTGGAAACACCATATATTTT. The rearrangement uses TRBV9 and TRBJ1-3, with 9 bases identical to TRBD1. There are 20 residues in the CDR3. V was pared by 0 bases and J by 0 bases, with 13 bases of the junction left unmatched. In germline, CDR1 is SGDLS, CDR2 YYNGEE.

The chain uses TRBV7-9 and TRBJ2-7; D not certain. This CDR3 has 14 amino acids. Germline CDR1 and CDR2: SEHNR and FQNEAQ (reference sequence). Trimming removed 4 bases from V and 2 bases from J, with 12 bases in between. The chain's CDR3 is CASSSLGSPYEQYF. In nucleotides, the CDR3 is TGTGCCAGCAGCTCCCTAGGGTCTCCCTACGAGCAGTACTTC.

The chain combines TRBV19 with TRBJ2-5, with 8 positions matching TRBD1. With the DNA end fitting TRBJ2-7 better, the J assignment may be wrong. The CDR3 is 14 residues long. The germline V gene has CDR1 LNHDA and CDR2 SQIVND (reference sequence). CDR3 coding DNA: TGTGCCAGTAGCTCCGGGACAGGCGGTTACGAGCAGTACTTC. Protein sequence: CASSSGTGGYEQYF.

CDR3 loop: CASSVGGHEQYF. CDR3 sequence (DNA): TGTGCCAGCAGTGTAGGAGGCCACGAGCAGTACTTC. The chain couples TRBV6-5 to TRBJ2-7, with D tentatively TRBD2 (5 bases). This CDR3 spans 12 amino acids. Per germline, CDR1 MNHEY and CDR2 SVGAGI. Trimming took 5 bases from V and 5 from J, leaving 10 bases between them.

The chain uses TRBV18 and TRBJ2-5; no clear D gene. The germline V gene encodes CDR1 KGHSH and CDR2 LQKENI. The CDR3 is made up of 15 amino acids. Trimming removed 3 bases at V and 1 base at J, with 12 bases between. The CDR3 region has the DNA TGTGCCAGCTCACCTGACCTTCCCCCCCAAGAGACCCAGTACTTC. Translated: CASSPDLPPQETQYF. The entire variable domain, with the rest obtained from reference TRBV18 and TRBJ2-5, is as follows: NAGVMQNPRHLVRRRGQEARLRCSPMKGHSHVYWYRQLPEEGLKFMVYLQKENIIDESGMPKERFSAEFPKEGPSILRIQQVVRGDSAAYFCASSPDLPPQETQYFGPGTRLLVL.